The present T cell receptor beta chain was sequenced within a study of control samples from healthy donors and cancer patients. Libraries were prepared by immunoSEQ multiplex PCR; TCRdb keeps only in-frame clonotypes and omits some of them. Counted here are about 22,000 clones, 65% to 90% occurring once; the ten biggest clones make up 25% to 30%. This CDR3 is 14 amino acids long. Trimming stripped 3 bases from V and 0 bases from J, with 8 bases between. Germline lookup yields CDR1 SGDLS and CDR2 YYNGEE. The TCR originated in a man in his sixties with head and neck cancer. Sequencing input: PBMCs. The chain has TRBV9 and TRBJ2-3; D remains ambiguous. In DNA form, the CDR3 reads TGTGCCAGCAGCGGCCTCGTTAGCACAGATACGCAGTATTTT. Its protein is CASSGLVSTDTQYF.